Presented here are 15 T cell receptor beta chains from one specimen sequenced in a study of regulatory T cells in long-lasting Graves disease. Regarding time point: persistent/refractory GD, antithyroid drugs over 5 years with positive TRAb. With RNA extracted from PBMCs as input, the TCR library was made. Researchers made TCR beta libraries by using iRepertoire HTBI primers and running Arm-PCR on CDR3 regions. MiXCR, run by TCRdb on the multiplex PCR reads, gives a single entry per CDR3 protein. Of about 470,000 distinct CDR3 sequences listed, around 20% were seen once; the top ten hold 7.8%. Here the sequenced sample was peripheral blood mononuclear cells (PBMCs), taken when the disease was refractory, from a patient treated with antithyroid drugs. Receptors were obtained from a female donor with Graves disease.

Many counts were recorded for this clonotype. CDR3: CASSYGGRDSETQYF. CDR3 DNA: TGTGCCAGCAGTTACGGCGGGAGGGATAGCGAGACCCAGTACTTC. The rearrangement links TRBV28 to TRBJ2-5; 9 nucleotides line up with TRBD2. Per the germline V gene, CDR1 is MDHEN and CDR2 is SYDVKM. This CDR3 is 15 amino acids long. V shed 4 bases, J shed 5 bases, and the junction held 8 bases outside the gene matches.

This chain uses TRBV29-1 with TRBJ2-7; D is possibly TRBD2 (5 bases). Per the germline V gene, CDR1 is SQVTM and CDR2 is ANQGSEA. This CDR3 spans 15 amino acids. V lost 6 bases and J 4 bases, leaving 22 bases between the germline ends. CDR3 region: CSVAEGWPGRYEQYF. The CDR3 DNA is TGCAGCGTCGCTGAGGGTTGGCCGGGTAGGTACGAGCAGTACTTC.

The CDR3 is CASSFVYYGYTF. In DNA, the CDR3 is TGTGCCAGCAGCTTTGTTTACTATGGCTACACCTTC. The V call is TRBV7-2, the J call TRBJ1-2; D not certain. Trimming removed 3 bases at V and 3 bases at J, with 5 bases between. Germline values: CDR1 SGHTA, CDR2 FQGNSA. The CDR3 is made up of 12 amino acids.

At least ten counts were recorded for this clonotype. The gene calls are TRBV7-8 and TRBJ2-1; D gene unclear. This CDR3 comprises 18 residues. Germline values: CDR1 SGHVS, CDR2 FQNEAQ. V shed 2 bases and J shed 0 bases, with 17 bases lying between them. CDR3 residues: CASSLLPGRQSSYNEQFF. CDR3 nucleotide sequence: TGTGCCAGCAGCTTACTTCCCGGGCGCCAGAGCTCCTACAATGAGCAGTTCTTC.

This clonotype was counted many times. V and J are TRBV6-1 and TRBJ2-7, with 7 bases matching TRBD1. Germline V CDR1 and CDR2: MNHNS, SASEGT. V dropped 3 bases and J dropped 1; count of bases not matched to a gene: 3. This CDR3 contains 14 residues. CDR3 amino acids: CASSEETGSYEQYF. The DNA of the CDR3 is TGTGCCAGCAGTGAGGAGACAGGGTCCTACGAGCAGTACTTC.

This clonotype was seen a handful of times. The chain combines TRBV11-2 with TRBJ2-7; 8 nucleotides agree with TRBD1. There are 15 residues in the CDR3. The germline V gene has CDR1 SGHAT and CDR2 FQNNGV. The ends lost 4 bases at V and 3 bases at J; junction bases unmatched: 8. CDR3 sequence reads: CASSSYGTGRYEQYF. DNA of the CDR3: TGTGCCAGCAGCTCCTACGGGACAGGACGCTACGAGCAGTACTTC.

The genes are TRBV15 and TRBJ2-7, with 8 bases lining up with TRBD2. V trimming: 5 bases; J trimming: 0 bases; junction bases outside the gene matches: 3. In germline, CDR1 is LNHNV, CDR2 YYDKDF (reference sequence). This CDR3 is 14 amino acids long. The DNA of the CDR3 is TGTGCCACCAGCGCAAGCGGGAGCTCCTACGAGCAGTACTTC. Residues: CATSASGSSYEQYF.

This clonotype was seen repeatedly, ten times or more. The chain links TRBV28 to TRBJ2-7; no clear D. CDR1 is MDHEN, CDR2 SYDVKM, per germline. V was shortened by 4 bases and J by 6 bases, with 13 bases between the two germline ends. There are 13 residues in the CDR3. The CDR3 reads CASSSIVLLEQYF. In DNA form, the CDR3 reads TGTGCCAGCAGTTCGATAGTTCTCCTCGAGCAGTACTTC.

The chain carries TRBV7-9 and TRBJ1-2; 7 nucleotides match TRBD1. With 4 bases clipped from V and 7 bases from J, the junction kept 9 bases outside the gene matches. The CDR3 runs 14 residues. Germline V gene sequence: CDR1 SEHNR, CDR2 FQNEAQ (reference sequence). The CDR3 DNA reads TGTGCCAGCAGCTCCCGGAACAGGGGAAGTGGCTACACCTTC. Translated: CASSSRNRGSGYTF.

This clonotype was found many times. The rearrangement joins TRBV15 to TRBJ1-5; D is ambiguous. With 1 base removed from V and 0 bases from J, the gap between germline ends came to 4 bases. This CDR3 contains 14 residues. Per the germline V gene, CDR1 is LNHNV and CDR2 is YYDKDF (reference sequence). The CDR3 is CATSRADSNQPQHF. The CDR3 DNA follows: TGTGCCACCAGCAGAGCAGATAGCAATCAGCCCCAGCATTTT. Based on the CDR3 plus reference TRBV15 and TRBJ1-5, the full variable domain is DAMVIQNPRYQVTQFGKPVTLSCSQTLNHNVMYWYQQKSSQAPKLLFHYYDKDFNNEADTPDNFQSRRPNTSFCFLDIRSPGLGDTAMYLCATSRADSNQPQHFGDGTRLSIL.

The V and J genes are TRBV19 and TRBJ2-7; 14 bases are a match to TRBD2. The germline CDR1 and CDR2 sequences are LNHDA and SQIVND (reference sequence). This CDR3 has 17 residues. Germline trimming cut 3 bases from V and 6 bases from J; bases unmatched to any gene: 10. CDR3 residues: CASSIGGTSGSLGEQYF. Written as DNA, the CDR3 is TGTGCCAGTAGTATTGGAGGGACTAGCGGGAGTCTAGGCGAGCAGTACTTC.

Only a few counts were recorded for this clonotype. The chain carries TRBV7-9 and TRBJ1-5; 8 nucleotides match TRBD1. Germline-derived CDR1 and CDR2 are SEHNR and FQNEAQ (reference sequence). The CDR3 is 13 amino acids. V shed 4 bases, J shed 4 bases, and the junction held 0 bases outside the gene matches. This CDR3 reads CASSWTGNQPQHF. The CDR3 nucleotides read TGTGCCAGCAGCTGGACAGGGAATCAGCCCCAGCATTTT.

In nucleotides, the CDR3 is TGTGCCAGCAGCTCCGGCAGGAGAGGTGAAAAACTGTTTTTT. Translation gives CASSSGRRGEKLFF. This chain joins TRBV9 and TRBJ1-4; D unclear. From germline, CDR1 is SGDLS and CDR2 YYNGEE. The CDR3 consists of 14 residues. The V gene lost 4 bases and the J gene lost 7 bases, with 14 bases spanning the gap.

The genes are TRBV7-9 and TRBJ2-5, with D possibly called TRBD1 or TRBD2 (5 bases each). With 3 bases removed from V and 4 bases from J, the gap between germline ends came to 12 bases. Looked up from germline, CDR1 is SEHNR and CDR2 is FQNEAQ (reference sequence). This CDR3 is built from 14 residues. This CDR3 is CASSFTRELETQYF. CDR3 in DNA: TGTGCCAGCAGCTTCACCAGGGAGTTAGAGACCCAGTACTTC.

The chain recombines TRBV27 with TRBJ1-2; D is unresolved. V lost 5 bases, J lost 8 bases, and 18 bases lay in between. The CDR3 runs to 14 residues. The germline V gene has CDR1 MNHEY and CDR2 SMNVEV (reference sequence). CDR3 sequence reads: CASSPGRVTLGYTF. The CDR3 DNA reads TGTGCCAGCAGTCCTGGACGGGTCACTTTGGGCTACACCTTC.